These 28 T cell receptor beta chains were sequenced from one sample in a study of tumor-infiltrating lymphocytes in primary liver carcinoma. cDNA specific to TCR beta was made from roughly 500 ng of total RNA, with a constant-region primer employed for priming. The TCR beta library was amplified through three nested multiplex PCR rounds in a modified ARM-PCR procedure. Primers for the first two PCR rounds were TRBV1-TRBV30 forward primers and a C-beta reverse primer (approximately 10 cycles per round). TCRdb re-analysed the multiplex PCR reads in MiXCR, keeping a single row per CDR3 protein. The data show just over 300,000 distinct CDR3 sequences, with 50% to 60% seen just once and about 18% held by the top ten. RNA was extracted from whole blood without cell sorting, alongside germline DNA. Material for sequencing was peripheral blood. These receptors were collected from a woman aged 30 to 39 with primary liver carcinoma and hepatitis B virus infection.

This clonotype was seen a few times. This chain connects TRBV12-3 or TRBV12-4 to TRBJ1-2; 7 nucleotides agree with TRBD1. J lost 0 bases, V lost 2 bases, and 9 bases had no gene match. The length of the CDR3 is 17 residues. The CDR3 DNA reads TGTGCCAGCAGTTTAATGATCGGAGGGACAGCTAACTATGGCTACACCTTC. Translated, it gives CASSLMIGGTANYGYTF.

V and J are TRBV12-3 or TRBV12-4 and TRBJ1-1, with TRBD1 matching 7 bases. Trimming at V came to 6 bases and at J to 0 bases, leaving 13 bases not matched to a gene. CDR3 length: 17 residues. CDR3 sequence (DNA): TGTGCCAGCAGCCCCCGACAGGGTAGTTCCCTGAACACTGAAGCTTTCTTT. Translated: CASSPRQGSSLNTEAFF.

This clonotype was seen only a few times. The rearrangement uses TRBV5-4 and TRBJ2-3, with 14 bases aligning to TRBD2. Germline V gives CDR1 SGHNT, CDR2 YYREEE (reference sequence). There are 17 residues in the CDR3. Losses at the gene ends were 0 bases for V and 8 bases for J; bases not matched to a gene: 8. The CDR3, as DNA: TGTGCCAGCAGCTTGGAGACTAGCGGGAGGGGGATAGGTACGCAGTATTTT. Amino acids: CASSLETSGRGIGTQYF.

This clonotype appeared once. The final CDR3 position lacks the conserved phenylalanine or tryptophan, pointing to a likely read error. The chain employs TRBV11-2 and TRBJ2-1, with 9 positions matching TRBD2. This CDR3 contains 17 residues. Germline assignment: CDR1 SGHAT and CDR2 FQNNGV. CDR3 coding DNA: TGTGTCAGCAGCTTAGGGGTTAGCGGGAGTGTCTTCAATGAGCAGTTCCTC. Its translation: CVSSLGVSGSVFNEQFL.

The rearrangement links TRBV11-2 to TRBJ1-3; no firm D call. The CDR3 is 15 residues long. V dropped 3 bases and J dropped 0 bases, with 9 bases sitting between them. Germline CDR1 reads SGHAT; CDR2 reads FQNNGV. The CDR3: CASSLDGSSGNTIYF. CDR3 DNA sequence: TGTGCCAGCAGCTTGGATGGCAGCTCTGGAAACACCATATATTTT.

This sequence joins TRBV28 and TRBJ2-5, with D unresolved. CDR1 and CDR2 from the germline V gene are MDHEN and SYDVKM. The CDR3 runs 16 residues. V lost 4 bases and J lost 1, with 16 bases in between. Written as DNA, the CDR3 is TGTGCCAGCAGTTCAGTAGAAAAAGTGGGCCAAGAGACCCAGTACTTC. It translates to CASSSVEKVGQETQYF.

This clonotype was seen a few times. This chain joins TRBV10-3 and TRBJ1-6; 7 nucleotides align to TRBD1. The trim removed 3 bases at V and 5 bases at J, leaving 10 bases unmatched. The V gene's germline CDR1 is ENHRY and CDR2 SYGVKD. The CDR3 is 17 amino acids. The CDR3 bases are TGTGCCATCAGTGAAAGGGGGCTTGGGGGAGATAATTCACCCCTCCACTTT. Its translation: CAISERGLGGDNSPLHF.

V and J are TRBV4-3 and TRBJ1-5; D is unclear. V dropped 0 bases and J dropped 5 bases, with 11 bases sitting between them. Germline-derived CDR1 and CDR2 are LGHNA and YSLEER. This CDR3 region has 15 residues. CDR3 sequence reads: CASSQEASGYQPQHF. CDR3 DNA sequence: TGCGCCAGCAGCCAAGAAGCGTCGGGGTATCAGCCCCAGCATTTT.

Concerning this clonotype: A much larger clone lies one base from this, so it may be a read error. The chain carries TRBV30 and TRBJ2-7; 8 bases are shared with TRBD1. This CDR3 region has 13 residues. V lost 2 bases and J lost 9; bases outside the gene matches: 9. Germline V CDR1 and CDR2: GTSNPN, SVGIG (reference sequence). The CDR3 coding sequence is TGTGCCTGGAGTCCCGGGACAGGCCTCGCGCAGTACTTC. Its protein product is CAWSPGTGLAQYF.

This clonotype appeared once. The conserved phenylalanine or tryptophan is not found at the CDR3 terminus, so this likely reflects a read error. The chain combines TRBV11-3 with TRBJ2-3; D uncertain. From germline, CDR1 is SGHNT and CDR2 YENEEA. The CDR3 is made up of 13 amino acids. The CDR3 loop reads CVSSLSLEDTQYY. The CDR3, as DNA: TGTGTCAGCAGCTTATCCTTAGAAGATACGCAGTATTAT.

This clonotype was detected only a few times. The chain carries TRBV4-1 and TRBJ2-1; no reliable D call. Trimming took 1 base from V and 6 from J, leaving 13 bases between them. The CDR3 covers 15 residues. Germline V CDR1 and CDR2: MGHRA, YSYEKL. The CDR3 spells CASSQVTNRGNEQFF. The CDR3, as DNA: TGCGCCAGCAGCCAAGTCACAAACCGAGGCAATGAGCAGTTCTTC.

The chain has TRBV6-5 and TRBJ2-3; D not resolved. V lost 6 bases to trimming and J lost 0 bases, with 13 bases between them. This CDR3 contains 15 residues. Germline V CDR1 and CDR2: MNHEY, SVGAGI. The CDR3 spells CASRWAFASTDTQYF. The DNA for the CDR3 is TGTGCCAGCAGGTGGGCATTTGCTAGCACAGATACGCAGTATTTT.

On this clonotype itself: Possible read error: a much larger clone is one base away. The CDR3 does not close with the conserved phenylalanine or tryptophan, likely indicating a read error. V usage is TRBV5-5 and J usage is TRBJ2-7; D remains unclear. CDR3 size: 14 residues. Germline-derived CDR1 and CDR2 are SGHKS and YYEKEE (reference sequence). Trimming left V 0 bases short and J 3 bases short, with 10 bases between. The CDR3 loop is CASSLDVSFYEQYL. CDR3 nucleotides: TGTGCCAGCAGCTTGGACGTCAGCTTCTACGAGCAGTACTTA.

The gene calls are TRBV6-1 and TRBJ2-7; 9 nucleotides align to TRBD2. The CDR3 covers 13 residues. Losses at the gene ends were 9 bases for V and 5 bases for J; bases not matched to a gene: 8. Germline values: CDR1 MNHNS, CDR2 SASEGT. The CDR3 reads CARLSGGINEQYF. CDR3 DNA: TGTGCCAGACTTAGCGGGGGCATTAACGAGCAGTACTTC.

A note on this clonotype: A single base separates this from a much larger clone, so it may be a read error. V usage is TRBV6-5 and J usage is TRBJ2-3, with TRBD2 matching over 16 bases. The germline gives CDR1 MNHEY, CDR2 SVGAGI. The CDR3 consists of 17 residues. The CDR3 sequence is CVSSYTGLAGGPNTQYF. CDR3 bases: TGTGTCAGCAGTTACACGGGACTAGCGGGAGGGCCGAATACGCAGTATTTT.

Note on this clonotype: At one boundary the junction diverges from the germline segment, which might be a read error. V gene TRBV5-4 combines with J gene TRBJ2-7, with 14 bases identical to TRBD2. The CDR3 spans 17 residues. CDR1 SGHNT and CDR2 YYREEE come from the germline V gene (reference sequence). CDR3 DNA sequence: TGTGCCAGCAGCCGTGAAACCGGACTAGCGGGAGGTTACGAGAAGTACTTC. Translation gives CASSRETGLAGGYEKYF.

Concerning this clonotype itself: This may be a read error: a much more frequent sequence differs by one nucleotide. CDR3 residues: CASRPIGTRETQYF. CDR3 DNA sequence: TGTGCCAGCAGACCGATCGGGACTCGAGAGACCCAGTACTTC. The J gene is TRBJ2-5, the V gene TRBV12-3 or TRBV12-4; D perhaps matches TRBD2 (6 bases). V was shortened by 6 bases and J by 4 bases, with 15 bases between the two germline ends. CDR3 length: 14 amino acids.

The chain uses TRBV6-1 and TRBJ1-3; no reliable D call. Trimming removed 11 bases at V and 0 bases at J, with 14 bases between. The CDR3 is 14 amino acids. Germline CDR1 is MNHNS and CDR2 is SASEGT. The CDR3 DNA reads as TGTGCCGCAGGAGCCTCGCTCTCTGGAAACACCATATATTTT. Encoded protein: CAAGASLSGNTIYF.

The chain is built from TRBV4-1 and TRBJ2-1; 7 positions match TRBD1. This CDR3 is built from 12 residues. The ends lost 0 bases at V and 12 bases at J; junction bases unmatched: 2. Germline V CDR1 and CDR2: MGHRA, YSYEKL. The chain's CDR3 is CASSQDSGGQFF. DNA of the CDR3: TGCGCCAGCAGCCAAGATTCAGGGGGGCAGTTCTTC.

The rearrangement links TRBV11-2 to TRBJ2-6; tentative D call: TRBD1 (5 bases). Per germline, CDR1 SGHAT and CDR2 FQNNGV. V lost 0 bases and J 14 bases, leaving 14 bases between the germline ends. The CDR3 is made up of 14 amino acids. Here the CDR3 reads CASSLDRGASILTF. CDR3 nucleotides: TGTGCCAGCAGCTTAGATCGTGGGGCCAGCATCCTGACTTTC. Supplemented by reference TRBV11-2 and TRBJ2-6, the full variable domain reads EAGVAQSPRYKIIEKRQSVAFWCNPISGHATLYWYQQILGQGPKLLIQFQNNGVVDDSQLPKDRFSAERLKGVDSTLKIQPAKLEDSAVYLCASSLDRGASILTFGAGSRLTVL.

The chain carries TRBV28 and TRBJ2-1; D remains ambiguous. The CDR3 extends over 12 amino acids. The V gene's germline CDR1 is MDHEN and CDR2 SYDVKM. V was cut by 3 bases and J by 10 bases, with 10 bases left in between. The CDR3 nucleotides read TGTGCCAGCAGTTTTTATGTGGGCGAGCAGTTCTTC. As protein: CASSFYVGEQFF.

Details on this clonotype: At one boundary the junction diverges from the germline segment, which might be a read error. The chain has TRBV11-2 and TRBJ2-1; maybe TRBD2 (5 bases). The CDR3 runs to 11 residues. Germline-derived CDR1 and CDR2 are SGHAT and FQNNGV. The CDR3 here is CVSSGLNEQFF. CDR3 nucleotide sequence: TGTGTCAGCAGCGGATTAAATGAGCAGTTCTTC.

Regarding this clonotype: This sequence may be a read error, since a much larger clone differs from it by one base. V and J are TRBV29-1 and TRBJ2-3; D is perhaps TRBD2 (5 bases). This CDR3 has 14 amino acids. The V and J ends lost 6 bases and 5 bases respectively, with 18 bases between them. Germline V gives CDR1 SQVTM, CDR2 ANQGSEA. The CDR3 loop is CSVGISIPIDTQYF. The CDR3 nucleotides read TGCAGCGTCGGGATATCCATCCCCATAGATACGCAGTATTTT.

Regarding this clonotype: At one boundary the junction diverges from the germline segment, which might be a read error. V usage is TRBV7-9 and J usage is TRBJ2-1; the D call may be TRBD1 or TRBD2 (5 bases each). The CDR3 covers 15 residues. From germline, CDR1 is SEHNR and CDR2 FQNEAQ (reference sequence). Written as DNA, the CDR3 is TGTGCCAGCAGCTATTGGGGGAGCGGCTACAATGAGCAGCTCTTC. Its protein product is CASSYWGSGYNEQLF.

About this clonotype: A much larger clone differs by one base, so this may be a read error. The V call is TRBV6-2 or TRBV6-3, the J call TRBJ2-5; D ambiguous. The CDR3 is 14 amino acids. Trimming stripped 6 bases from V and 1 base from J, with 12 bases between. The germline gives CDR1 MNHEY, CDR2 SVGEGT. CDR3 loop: CASRRVGAQETQYF. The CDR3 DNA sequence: TGTGCCAGCAGACGCGTCGGCGCCCAAGAGACCCAGTACTTC.

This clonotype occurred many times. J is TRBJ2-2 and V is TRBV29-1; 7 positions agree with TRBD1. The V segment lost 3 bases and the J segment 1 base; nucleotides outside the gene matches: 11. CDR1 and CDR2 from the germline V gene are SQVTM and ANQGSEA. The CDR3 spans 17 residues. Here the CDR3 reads CSVEGPMTGKNTGELFF. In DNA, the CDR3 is TGCAGCGTTGAGGGCCCGATGACAGGGAAGAACACCGGGGAGCTGTTTTTT.

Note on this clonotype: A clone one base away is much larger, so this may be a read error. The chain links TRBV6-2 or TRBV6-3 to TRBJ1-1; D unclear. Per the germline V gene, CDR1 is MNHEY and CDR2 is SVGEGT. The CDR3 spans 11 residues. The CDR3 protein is CASEDGTEALF. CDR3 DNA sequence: TGTGCCAGCGAGGACGGCACTGAAGCTCTCTTT.

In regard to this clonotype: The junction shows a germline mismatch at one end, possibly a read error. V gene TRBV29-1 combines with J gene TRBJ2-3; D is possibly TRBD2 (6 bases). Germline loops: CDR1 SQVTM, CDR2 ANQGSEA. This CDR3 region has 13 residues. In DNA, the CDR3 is TGTAGCGTCGCGGGGTTTAGCACAGGTACGCAGTATTTT. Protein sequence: CSVAGFSTGTQYF.